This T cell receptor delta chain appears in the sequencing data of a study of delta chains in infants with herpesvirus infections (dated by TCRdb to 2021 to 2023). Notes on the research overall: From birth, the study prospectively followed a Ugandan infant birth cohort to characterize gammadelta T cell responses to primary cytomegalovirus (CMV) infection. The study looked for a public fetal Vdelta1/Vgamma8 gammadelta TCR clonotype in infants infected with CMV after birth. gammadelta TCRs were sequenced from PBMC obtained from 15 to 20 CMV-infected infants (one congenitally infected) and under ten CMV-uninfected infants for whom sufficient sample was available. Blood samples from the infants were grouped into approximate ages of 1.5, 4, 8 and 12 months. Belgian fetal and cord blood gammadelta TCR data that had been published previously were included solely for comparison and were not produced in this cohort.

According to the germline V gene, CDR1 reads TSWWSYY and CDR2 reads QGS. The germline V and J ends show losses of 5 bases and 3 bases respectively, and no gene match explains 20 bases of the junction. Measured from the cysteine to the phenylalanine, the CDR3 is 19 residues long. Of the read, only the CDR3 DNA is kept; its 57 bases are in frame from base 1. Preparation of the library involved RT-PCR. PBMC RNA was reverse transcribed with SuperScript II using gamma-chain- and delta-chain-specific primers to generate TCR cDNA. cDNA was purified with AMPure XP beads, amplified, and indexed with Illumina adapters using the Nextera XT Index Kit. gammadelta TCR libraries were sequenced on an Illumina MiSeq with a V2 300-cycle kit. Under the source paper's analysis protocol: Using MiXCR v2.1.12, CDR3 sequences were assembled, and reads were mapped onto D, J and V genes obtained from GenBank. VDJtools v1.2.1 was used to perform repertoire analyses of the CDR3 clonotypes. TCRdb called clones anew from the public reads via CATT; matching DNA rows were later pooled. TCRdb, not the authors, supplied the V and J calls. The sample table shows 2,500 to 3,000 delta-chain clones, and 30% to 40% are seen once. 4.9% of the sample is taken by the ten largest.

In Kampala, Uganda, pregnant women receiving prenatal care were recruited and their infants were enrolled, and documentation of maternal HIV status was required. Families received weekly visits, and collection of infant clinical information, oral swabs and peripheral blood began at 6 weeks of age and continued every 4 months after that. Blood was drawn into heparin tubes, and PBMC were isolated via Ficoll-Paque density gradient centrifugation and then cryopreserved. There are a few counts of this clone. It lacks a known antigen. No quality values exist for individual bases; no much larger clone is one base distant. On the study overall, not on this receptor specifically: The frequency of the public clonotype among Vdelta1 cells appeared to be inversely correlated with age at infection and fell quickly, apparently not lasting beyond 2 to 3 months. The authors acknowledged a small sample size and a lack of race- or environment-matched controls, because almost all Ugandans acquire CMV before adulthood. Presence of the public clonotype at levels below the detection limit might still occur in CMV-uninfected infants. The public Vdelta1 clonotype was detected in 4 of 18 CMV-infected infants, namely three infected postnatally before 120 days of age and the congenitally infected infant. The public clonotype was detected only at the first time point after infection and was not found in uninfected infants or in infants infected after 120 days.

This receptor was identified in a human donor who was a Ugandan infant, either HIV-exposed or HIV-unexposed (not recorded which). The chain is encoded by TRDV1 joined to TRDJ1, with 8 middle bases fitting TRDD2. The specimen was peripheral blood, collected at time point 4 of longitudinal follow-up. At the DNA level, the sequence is TGTGCTCTTGGGACGCGTCTTCCTACGGAGTGGGGGGTGCCCGATAAACTCATCTTT. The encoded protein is CALGTRLPTEWGVPDKLIF.